This T cell receptor beta chain appears in the sequencing data of a study of blood T cell repertoires in COVID-19 (TCRdb year 2020). In terms of the full investigation: Collaborator samples came from the United States, Italy and Spain and covered acute and convalescent phases of COVID-19. Subjects who had been exposed to COVID-19, were actively infected with it, or had recovered from it provided the deeply sampled blood TCRbeta repertoires that made up the dataset. Nearly every sample came with metadata listing a de-identified subject ID, COVID-19 status, age in years and sex. Samples came from the ongoing ImmuneRACE study (first 160 participants) plus 1,254 subjects from 6 global collaborators. A freely available public database, intended as a resource for researchers studying the immune response to SARS-CoV-2, is where the repertoires were released. HLA class I and class II types, where available, came from metadata supplied by the sample provider rather than from assay-based typing. The material from the prospective study consisted of cDNA or gDNA derived from T cells, B-cell-depleted T cells, or PBMCs. Study-wide conclusions, independent of this receptor: The quantity of clinical and demographic metadata differed by source and by participant and was supplied without curation.

Counted from cysteine to phenylalanine, this CDR3 has 14 amino acids. CDR3 DNA only is kept here, 42 bases in frame from base 1. CDR1 and CDR2, per the germline V gene, are MDHEN and SYDVKM. V gives up 3 bases and J gives up 2 bases, and the segment between their germline ends measures 10 bases. TCRbeta CDR3 regions were amplified from genomic DNA using the immunoSEQ Assay, a bias-controlled multiplex PCR. As for the authors' bioinformatics: The number of nucleated cells in each sample was estimated by amplification of reference gene primers within the assay. To quantify the absolute abundance of each unique TCRbeta CDR3 rearrangement, sequence reads were collapsed and filtered. For each sample, productive Simpson clonality was calculated as the square root of Simpson's diversity index over productive rearrangements. TCRdb obtained this table from immuneACCESS and retained in-frame rearrangements with V and J assigned. These tables miss some clones; where compared with another copy, unresolved V genes account for less than half of the shortfall, and the remainder is unexplained. The V and J calls and the clone size are those of that table, but D and trimming were determined from the DNA. The sample table contains 70,000 to 95,000 clones; only one count was recorded for 90% of them. 1.5% of the sample rests with the top ten.

Each collaborating institution followed its own protocols to collect whole blood in K2EDTA tubes. For TCRbeta analysis, collaborator samples were shipped as frozen whole blood, as isolated PBMCs, or as DNA extracted from either sample type. With regard to this clone: Its antigen specificity is not known. Per-base qualities were not stored, and no clone one base away is much larger.

The chain links TRBV28 with TRBJ1-2; the D gene identity is not certain. This sequence was found in a human donor with active COVID-19. The donor label of this sample is uncertain. The sample taken for sequencing was peripheral blood. The sequence in DNA is TGTGCCAGCAGTTTTAGTGTCGGGAACTATGGCTACACCTTC. It codes for CASSFSVGNYGYTF.